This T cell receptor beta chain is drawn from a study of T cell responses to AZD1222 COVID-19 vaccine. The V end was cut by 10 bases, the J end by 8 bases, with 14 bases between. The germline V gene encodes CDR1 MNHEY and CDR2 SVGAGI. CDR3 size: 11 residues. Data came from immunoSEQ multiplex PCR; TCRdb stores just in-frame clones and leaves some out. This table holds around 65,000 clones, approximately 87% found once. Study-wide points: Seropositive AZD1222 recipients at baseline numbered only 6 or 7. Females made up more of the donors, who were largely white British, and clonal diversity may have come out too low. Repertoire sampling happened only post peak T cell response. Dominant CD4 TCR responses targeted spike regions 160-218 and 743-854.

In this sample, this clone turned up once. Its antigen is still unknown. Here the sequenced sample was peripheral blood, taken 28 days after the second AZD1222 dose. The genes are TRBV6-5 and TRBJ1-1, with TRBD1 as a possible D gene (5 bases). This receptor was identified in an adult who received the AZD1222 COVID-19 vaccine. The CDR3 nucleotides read TGTGCCACTCAATGGGGGTCCGAAGCTTTCTTT. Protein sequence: CATQWGSEAFF.